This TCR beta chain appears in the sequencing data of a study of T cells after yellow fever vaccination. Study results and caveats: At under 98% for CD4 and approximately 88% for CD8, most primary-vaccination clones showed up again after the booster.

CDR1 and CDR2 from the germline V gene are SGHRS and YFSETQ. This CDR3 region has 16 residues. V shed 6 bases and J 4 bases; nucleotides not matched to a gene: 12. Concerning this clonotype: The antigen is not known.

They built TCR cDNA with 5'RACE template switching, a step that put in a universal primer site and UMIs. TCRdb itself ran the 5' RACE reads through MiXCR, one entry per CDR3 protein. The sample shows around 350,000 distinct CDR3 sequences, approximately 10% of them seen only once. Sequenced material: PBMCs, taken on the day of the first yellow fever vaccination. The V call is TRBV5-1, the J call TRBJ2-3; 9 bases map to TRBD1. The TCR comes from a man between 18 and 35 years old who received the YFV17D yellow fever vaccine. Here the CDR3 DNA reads TGCGCCAGCATCCCGACAGGGGGGGCCATCGCAGATACGCAGTATTTT. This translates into CASIPTGGAIADTQYF. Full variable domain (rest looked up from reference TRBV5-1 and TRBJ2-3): KAGVTQTPRYLIKTRGQQVTLSCSPISGHRSVSWYQQTPGQGLQFLFEYFSETQRNKGNFPGRFSGRQFSNSRSEMNVSTLELGDSALYLCASIPTGGAIADTQYFGPGTRLTVL.